This TCR beta chain was sequenced for a study of blood T cell repertoires in COVID-19. As for the study in general: Specimens from acute and convalescent COVID-19 originated in the United States, Italy and Spain. PBMCs, B-cell-depleted T cells, or T cells provided the cDNA or gDNA that made up the material.

Original processing methods: Researchers report that nucleated cell counts were estimated from reference gene primer amplification. Sequenced by immunoSEQ multiplex PCR; TCRdb stores in-frame clones only, minus some. The DNA was the basis for D and trimming; V, J and clone size are from that table. The sample consists of about 230,000 clones, roughly 80% of them appearing once. Germline-derived CDR1 and CDR2 are SGHVS and FQNEAQ. This CDR3 contains 13 residues. With 6 bases removed from V and 8 bases from J, the gap between germline ends came to 13 bases. The sequence was collected from a woman over 75 with acute or convalescent COVID-19. The gene calls are TRBV7-8 and TRBJ1-4; D is undetermined. Source material: peripheral blood. CDR3 coding DNA: TGTGCCAGCAGGAGGGTAGGCCGGGAAAAACTGTTTTTT. Translation: CASRRVGREKLFF.